The 9 T cell receptor beta chains presented below share a single source sample, sequenced in a study of cytomegalovirus exposure and HLA in healthy donors. The PCR had 60 Vbeta and 13 Jbeta primers. Assay used: immunoSEQ multiplex PCR; TCRdb lists only in-frame clones, some missing. The data show 130,000 to 150,000 clones, almost 80% seen once. Sequencing input: PBMCs. These receptors originate from a man between 18 and 29 years old in good health and CMV-seronegative.

The V and J genes are TRBV2 and TRBJ2-5; 8 bases match TRBD2. Germline V lookup: CDR1 SNHLY, CDR2 FYNNEI. CDR3 length: 12 amino acids. The ends lost 8 bases at V and 9 bases at J; junction bases unmatched: 8. CDR3 coding DNA: TGTGCCAGCGACGTCTTCGGGAGGGCCCAGTACTTC. This gives the protein CASDVFGRAQYF.

CDR3 nucleotides: TGTGCCAGCAGCCCTTTTTCCGGGACAACTAACTATGGCTACACCTTC. This sequence encodes CASSPFSGTTNYGYTF. The chain couples TRBV5-6 to TRBJ1-2; tentatively, D is TRBD1 (6 bases). Trimming took 4 bases from V and 0 from J, leaving 16 bases between them. CDR1 is SGHDT, CDR2 YYEEEE, per germline. CDR3 length: 16 residues.

The chain carries TRBV13 and TRBJ2-7; 10 nucleotides align to TRBD1. The CDR3 spans 16 residues. CDR1 is PRHDT, CDR2 FYEKMQ, per germline (reference sequence). J lost 2 bases, V lost 5 bases, and 9 bases had no gene match. CDR3 sequence reads: CASSPRGGQGAYEQYF. The CDR3 bases are TGTGCCAGCAGCCCCCGAGGCGGACAGGGGGCCTACGAGCAGTACTTC.

The V call is TRBV18, the J call TRBJ2-6; 7 bases map to TRBD1. Germline CDR1 is KGHSH and CDR2 is LQKENI. The CDR3 covers 17 residues. Trimming at V came to 2 bases and at J to 0 bases, leaving 4 bases not matched to a gene. The CDR3 sequence: CASSPGTAGSGANVLTF. The CDR3 region has the DNA TGTGCCAGCTCACCAGGGACAGCCGGCTCTGGGGCCAACGTCCTGACTTTC. Based on the CDR3 plus reference TRBV18 and TRBJ2-6, the full variable domain is NAGVMQNPRHLVRRRGQEARLRCSPMKGHSHVYWYRQLPEEGLKFMVYLQKENIIDESGMPKERFSAEFPKEGPSILRIQQVVRGDSAAYFCASSPGTAGSGANVLTFGAGSRLTVL.

The chain couples TRBV19 to TRBJ1-5, with 8 bases aligning to TRBD1. The CDR3 length is 14 residues. Losses at the gene ends were 7 bases for V and 2 bases for J; bases not matched to a gene: 4. Germline assignment: CDR1 LNHDA and CDR2 SQIVND (reference sequence). The CDR3 DNA is TGTGCCAGTAAAACGACAGGGGGCAATCAGCCCCAGCATTTT. This codes for CASKTTGGNQPQHF.

V and J are TRBV5-1 and TRBJ2-7, with 9 bases that match TRBD1. Germline-derived CDR1 and CDR2 are SGHRS and YFSETQ. The CDR3 is made up of 16 amino acids. Trimming took 4 bases from V and 1 from J; bases not matched to a gene: 9. CDR3: CASSPRTGEGSYEQYF. CDR3 coding DNA: TGCGCCAGCAGCCCCAGGACAGGGGAGGGGTCCTACGAGCAGTACTTC.

The rearrangement uses TRBV2 and TRBJ1-2; tentatively, D is TRBD1 (6 bases). The V end lost 4 bases, the J end lost 1 base, and 10 bases lay between the germline ends. Germline V gives CDR1 SNHLY, CDR2 FYNNEI. The CDR3 runs to 14 residues. In DNA form, the CDR3 reads TGTGCCAGCAGTGGTGGGGGCGTTAACTATGGCTACACCTTC. It translates to CASSGGGVNYGYTF.

This clone appeared a few times. The J gene is TRBJ1-2, the V gene TRBV27; 7 nucleotides align to TRBD1. Germline V gene lookup returns CDR1 MNHEY and CDR2 SMNVEV (reference sequence). The CDR3 extends over 14 amino acids. Unmatched junction bases numbered 7, after V lost 5 bases and J lost 4 bases. CDR3 amino acids: CASSPSGGVYGYTF. In DNA, the CDR3 is TGTGCCAGCAGTCCATCAGGGGGTGTCTATGGCTACACCTTC.

For the CDR3, the DNA is TGTGCCAGCAGTTACTCGGCCACCCCCGACATTTACGAGCAGTACTTC. Amino acids: CASSYSATPDIYEQYF. This chain connects TRBV6-6 to TRBJ2-7; D not certain. The germline V gene encodes CDR1 MNHNY and CDR2 SVGAGI (reference sequence). V dropped 0 bases and J dropped 4 bases, with 16 bases sitting between them. The CDR3 has 16 residues.